A selection of T cell receptor beta chains follows, all from one sample in a study of Ad26.COV2.S vaccination and SARS-CoV-2 variants. Using immunoSEQ multiplex PCR, the repertoire was profiled, and TCRdb retains in-frame clones only, with some absent. Of roughly 700,000 clones in the sample, around 90% were seen once. The sequenced sample was peripheral blood, obtained in a trial of Ad26.COV2.S vaccine versus placebo. These receptors were collected from a person aged 18-60 years who received the Ad26.COV2.S COVID-19 vaccine or a placebo. CDR3s include the opening cysteine and the closing phenylalanine or tryptophan. The D gene is left open where the match is weak.

len	v_gene	j_gene	d_gene	CDR3aa
16	TRBV9	TRBJ1-1	-	CASSVVGGPMNTEAFF
12	TRBV18	TRBJ2-7	-	CASSLGAHEQYF
18	TRBV23-1	TRBJ2-2	-	CASSPTRSAKKNTGELFF
14	TRBV30	TRBJ1-6	-	CAWSVVSNNSPLHF
16	TRBV4-1	TRBJ2-7	-	CASSQDGPMSSYEQYF
14	TRBV19	TRBJ1-5	-	CASSIDRGDQPQHF
15	TRBV7-2	TRBJ2-7	-	CASSLGEAQAYEQYF
16	TRBV19	TRBJ1-5	-	CATRQDGAYSNQPQHF
17	TRBV7-9	TRBJ1-2	TRBD1	CASSLVPTGGKGYGYTF
11	TRBV29-1	TRBJ1-3	-	CSVKTGNTIYF
13	TRBV7-2	TRBJ2-3	-	CASSLAYTDTQYF
12	TRBV12-3/TRBV12-4	TRBJ2-3	TRBD1	CASSYTGDTQYF
13	TRBV12-5	TRBJ2-2	TRBD1	CASGPRGPGELFF
11	TRBV10-1	TRBJ2-3	-	CASRGTDTQYF
11	TRBV20-1	TRBJ1-1	-	CSASRSGEAFF
12	TRBV14	TRBJ2-4	-	CASSQGGLGTHF
15	TRBV30	TRBJ2-7	TRBD1	CAWSAAGQGSDEQYF
16	TRBV3-1/TRBV3-2	TRBJ2-1	TRBD2	CASSQFSSGPYNEQFF
16	TRBV5-5	TRBJ2-5	-	CASSLDTGQPQETQYF
17	TRBV4-1	TRBJ2-1	TRBD1	CASSHPTGTGDPNEQFF
16	TRBV6-5	TRBJ1-1	TRBD1	CASSYSSGGRNTEAFF
17	TRBV11-2	TRBJ2-1	TRBD2	CASSLDRGDYSYNEQFF
13	TRBV10-3	TRBJ2-1	-	CAISESNGNEQFF
11	TRBV6-6	TRBJ1-2	-	CASSAGEGYTF
15	TRBV2	TRBJ2-7	-	CASRSLGQGISEQYF
16	TRBV6-4	TRBJ1-2	-	CASSDQVAGPFRGYTF
14	TRBV5-1	TRBJ1-4	-	CASSLTGLNEKLFF
14	TRBV30	TRBJ1-3	-	CAWNRVGSGNTIYF